The following is a T cell receptor beta chain sequence with its context. TCRdb's copy holds only in-frame clones and misses some; the assay was immunoSEQ multiplex PCR. Of roughly 40,000 clones listed, 90% to 95% are singletons. This sample was taken from a study of T cell changes during pregnancy in multiple sclerosis. With 4 bases removed from V and 8 bases from J, the gap between germline ends came to 21 bases. This CDR3 has 15 residues. Germline values: CDR1 SGHNT, CDR2 YYREEE (reference sequence). The rearrangement links TRBV5-4 to TRBJ1-2, with D possibly matching TRBD1 (5 bases). The source of this sequence is a female donor with multiple sclerosis, enrolled in a pregnancy study. The source material was peripheral blood, sampled before pregnancy. For the CDR3, the DNA is TGTGCCAGCAGCACCTACTTACAGGATTTAGGCGGCTACACCTTC. It codes for CASSTYLQDLGGYTF. Together with reference TRBV5-4 and TRBJ1-2, the CDR3 gives the full variable domain: ETGVTQSPTHLIKTRGQQVTLRCSSQSGHNTVSWYQQALGQGPQFIFQYYREEENGRGNFPPRFSGLQFPNYSSELNVNALELDDSALYLCASSTYLQDLGGYTFGSGTRLTVV.